The clone carrying this TCR beta chain was detected only a few times. The antigen is undetermined. This sample is part of a study of vaccination effects on CD4 cells after COVID-19. Sequenced by immunoSEQ multiplex PCR; TCRdb stores in-frame clones only, minus some. The sample shows fewer than 70,000 clones, around 80% of them seen only once. Pools of viral peptides were used by the ViraFEST assay to expand antigen-specific CD4+ T cells ahead of sequencing. Having been cultured for about 10 days, the cells underwent CD4+ T cell isolation. Vaccine recipients, nucleocapsid antibody negative, had no prior SARS-CoV-2 infection. Trimming stripped 4 bases from V and 0 bases from J, with 12 bases between. Germline V CDR1 and CDR2: MNHEY, SVGAGI. The CDR3 has 15 residues.

The origin of this receptor is a human donor who received a COVID-19 vaccine. This chain joins TRBV6-5 and TRBJ1-1; maybe TRBD1 (5 bases). The sequencing used CD4+ T cells from PBMCs cultured with SARS-CoV-2 spike peptides, collected before COVID-19 vaccination. CDR3 residues: CASSFSTAMNTEAFF. DNA of the CDR3: TGTGCCAGCAGTTTTTCGACAGCCATGAACACTGAAGCTTTCTTT.